The sequence of this TCR beta chain was determined in a study of shared clonotypes between healthy human individuals. Naivety among CD8 cells was defined by CD45RO negativity and positive CCR7 selection, thereby excluding terminally differentiated effector memory CD45RA+ cells. HIV-negative, healthy adults without recent acute infections or vaccinations were the donors. The DNA input per sorted-subset replicate PCR was around 200 ng, corresponding to 32,000 or so T cell genomes. Libraries were prepared by immunoSEQ multiplex PCR; TCRdb keeps only in-frame clonotypes and omits some of them. The table includes 800,000 to 950,000 clones, 96% detected once. The V end lost 6 bases, the J end lost 3 bases, and 11 bases lay between the germline ends. This CDR3 is 13 amino acids long. Germline values: CDR1 PRHDT, CDR2 FYEKMQ (reference sequence).

Sequences were obtained from naive CD8+ T cells sorted from blood. This sequence joins TRBV13 and TRBJ1-1; no definite D call. This TCR was sampled from a man between 25 and 39 years old in good health. In nucleotides, the CDR3 is TGTGCCAGCAGAAGTTTCGACGACACTGAAGCTTTCTTT. It is translated as CASRSFDDTEAFF.